This is a list of T cell receptor beta chains from one sample in a study of OX40 agonist ivuxolimab in advanced cancers. Profiled with immunoSEQ multiplex PCR; TCRdb holds only in-frame clones, not every one. Among around 19,000 clones listed, around three quarters were seen once. The sample in question was CD4+ or CD8+ T cells sorted from blood, obtained in a trial of the OX40 agonist ivuxolimab. The source is an adult with an advanced solid tumor such as melanoma, head and neck, liver or kidney cancer. The CDR3 runs from the conserved cysteine through the conserved F or W. Size tells how often a clone was seen (once, few, many) or the class of an expanded clone, and some rows leave it out.

clone_size	j_call	v_call	cdr3_aa
NA	TRBJ2-2	TRBV11-3	CASSLELTGELFF
NA	TRBJ1-1	TRBV11-1	CASSLTGNRNEAFF
NA	TRBJ2-4	TRBV7-8	CASSLAVGDSNIQYF
NA	TRBJ2-7	TRBV29-1	CSVISYEQYF
once	TRBJ2-3	TRBV6-6	CASREGDTQYF
medium-sized	TRBJ1-1	TRBV30	CASLGLGGTEAFF
NA	TRBJ2-3	TRBV27	CASMGTTDTQYF
NA	TRBJ2-3	TRBV28	CASSLVAGQTGPTDTQYF
NA	TRBJ2-3	TRBV27	CASSFVASGTDTQYF
once	TRBJ2-7	TRBV5-1	CASSQGQLYEQYF
NA	TRBJ2-2	TRBV5-4	CASSLGGLQNTGELFF
NA	TRBJ2-1	TRBV15	CATSRGLGGGTSNEQFF
NA	TRBJ1-2	TRBV13	CASADRDRYGYTF
few	TRBJ2-3	TRBV10-3	CAISLPSEGGTDTQYF
NA	TRBJ1-2	TRBV6-5	CASSPLGTDYGYTF
NA	TRBJ1-1	TRBV6-5	CASSYSAAGQSIF
NA	TRBJ1-1	TRBV9	CASSDPPGRVTEAFF
few	TRBJ2-3	TRBV9	CASSVGEDQTDTQYF
NA	TRBJ2-7	TRBV7-9	CASSLTVRAGTSTYEQYF
NA	TRBJ1-3	TRBV4-3	CASSRDRSLSGNTIYF
once	TRBJ1-2	TRBV6-5	CASLRTGTNYGYTF
NA	TRBJ1-1	TRBV7-8	CASSLGPPAEAFF
NA	TRBJ2-7	TRBV9	CASSPAESGGYEQYF
few	TRBJ2-3	TRBV6-6	CASKGADTQYF
NA	TRBJ2-7	TRBV5-5	CASSLHLTEGQTYEQYF
NA	TRBJ1-3	TRBV4-1	CASSLGGNTIYF
NA	TRBJ2-7	TRBV2	CASSLVQGPYEQYF
NA	TRBJ2-1	TRBV6-5	CASSHGQGADEQFF
NA	TRBJ1-1	TRBV9	CASSPSRGASTEAFF
NA	TRBJ2-3	TRBV6-6	CASSYSSWGRTDTQYF
NA	TRBJ1-2	TRBV7-9	CASSLDSLGYGYTF
few	TRBJ1-3	TRBV9	CASSVGGVGNTIYF
NA	TRBJ2-7	TRBV6-5	CASSAQGFYEQYF
NA	TRBJ2-5	TRBV30	CAWREGGAETQYF
NA	TRBJ2-7	TRBV7-4	CASTPRQGVHEQYF
NA	TRBJ1-6	TRBV6-1	CASRPGQKAAPLHF
few	TRBJ1-6	TRBV7-3	CASSSPGSPLHF
NA	TRBJ2-7	TRBV13	CASSFGTGYEQYF
few	TRBJ1-5	TRBV6-6	CASSYHISNQPQHF
few	TRBJ2-3	TRBV5-1	CASRVPPPDTQYF
NA	TRBJ2-7	TRBV6-5	CATVESSYEQYF